The T cell receptor (beta chain) under discussion was sequenced for a study of OX40 agonist ivuxolimab in advanced cancers. The overall study: Dose-escalation subjects each had hepatocellular carcinoma, melanoma, renal cell or head and neck cancer. Anti-PD-1, anti-PD-L1 or anti-CTLA-4 therapy given earlier was allowed, and 40% had some. Study-level findings and limits: CD4+ and CD8+ T cells in blood underwent clonal expansion by week 6 at 0.1 to 3.0 mg/kg.

The assay was immunoSEQ multiplex PCR, and TCRdb's table has in-frame clones only and misses some. This repertoire shows 65,000 to 100,000 clones, 75% to 95% found once; its top ten account for more than 5.5%. Germline loops: CDR1 LNHDA, CDR2 SQIVND (reference sequence). The V and J ends lost 5 bases and 4 bases, in that order; junction bases with no gene match: 1. This CDR3 comprises 14 residues. Blood was sampled at baseline, cycle 4 day 1, and cycle 7 day 1. Details on this clone: Its specificity is not known.

V gene TRBV19 combines with J gene TRBJ2-2; TRBD2 agrees at 10 bases. The receptor comes from an adult with an advanced solid tumor such as melanoma, head and neck, liver or kidney cancer. The sequences come from CD4+ or CD8+ T cells sorted from blood, collected in a trial of the OX40 agonist ivuxolimab. CDR3 loop: CASSGLAATGELFF. CDR3 DNA: TGTGCCAGTAGTGGACTAGCGGCCACCGGGGAGCTGTTTTTT.